Listed below are T cell receptor beta chains from one sample, sequenced in a study of T cells after yellow fever vaccination. Using its own MiXCR run on the 5' RACE reads, TCRdb lists one record per CDR3 protein. The sample includes about 310,000 distinct CDR3 sequences, roughly 3.5% of them seen just once. The sequenced sample was PBMCs, obtained on the day of the yellow fever booster vaccination. The receptors here all came from a man between 18 and 35 years old who received the YFV17D yellow fever vaccine. CDR3s include the opening cysteine and the closing phenylalanine or tryptophan. A D gene is named only where the DNA matches it firmly. The size field is filled for only some rows; it gives once, few, many or a size class.

J gene: TRBJ1-6
CDR3 length: 16
D gene: TRBD1
V gene: TRBV7-8
clone size: -
CDR3 DNA: TGTGCCAGCAGCTTGGGGGACAGGGGATATAATTCACCCCTCCACTTT
CDR3 protein: CASSLGDRGYNSPLHF

J gene: TRBJ2-1
CDR3 length: 11
D gene: -
V gene: TRBV29-1
clone size: many
CDR3 DNA: TGCAGCGTCGCGAAGGGTGGGGAGCAGTTCTTC
CDR3 protein: CSVAKGGEQFF

J gene: TRBJ2-6
CDR3 length: 15
D gene: -
V gene: TRBV4-3
clone size: few
CDR3 DNA: TGCGCCAGCAGCCAAGATCTGGGTGGGGCCAACGTCCTGACTTTC
CDR3 protein: CASSQDLGGANVLTF

J gene: TRBJ1-2
CDR3 length: 14
D gene: -
V gene: TRBV6-5
clone size: few
CDR3 DNA: TGTGCCAGCAGTTACAGAGCGGGGGATTATCGCTACACCTTC
CDR3 protein: CASSYRAGDYRYTF

J gene: TRBJ1-2
CDR3 length: 13
D gene: TRBD1
V gene: TRBV7-6
clone size: many
CDR3 DNA: TGTGCCAGCAGCGGCACAGGGGCCGGTGGCTACACCTTC
CDR3 protein: CASSGTGAGGYTF

J gene: TRBJ2-3
CDR3 length: 13
D gene: -
V gene: TRBV5-5
clone size: few
CDR3 DNA: TGTGCCAGCAGCCGTCTCCTTCCAGATACGCAGTATTTT
CDR3 protein: CASSRLLPDTQYF

J gene: TRBJ2-5
CDR3 length: 19
D gene: TRBD1
V gene: TRBV18
clone size: many
CDR3 DNA: TGTGCCAGCTCACCCACTCAAGGGACAGGGGACAGGAGCATCGAGACCCAGTACTTC
CDR3 protein: CASSPTQGTGDRSIETQYF

J gene: TRBJ1-5
CDR3 length: 14
D gene: -
V gene: TRBV7-2
clone size: -
CDR3 DNA: TGTGCCAGCAGCTATGACTGGGGTAATCAGCCCCAGCATTTT
CDR3 protein: CASSYDWGNQPQHF

J gene: TRBJ2-5
CDR3 length: 16
D gene: -
V gene: TRBV5-1
clone size: many
CDR3 DNA: TGCGCCAGCAGTCAAACGGTGGGGGGAAATCAAGAGACCCAGTACTTC
CDR3 protein: CASSQTVGGNQETQYF

J gene: TRBJ2-6
CDR3 length: 19
D gene: TRBD1
V gene: TRBV5-1
clone size: -
CDR3 DNA: TGCGCCAGCAGCTACAGGGGACAGTCGACATCGTCTGGGGCCAACGTCCTGACTTTC
CDR3 protein: CASSYRGQSTSSGANVLTF

J gene: TRBJ2-1
CDR3 length: 11
D gene: -
V gene: TRBV7-3
clone size: many
CDR3 DNA: TGTGCCAGCAGCCCGGGGGACAAGCAGTTCTTC
CDR3 protein: CASSPGDKQFF

J gene: TRBJ2-5
CDR3 length: 16
D gene: -
V gene: TRBV10-3
clone size: few
CDR3 DNA: TGTGCCATCAGTGAACGGACAGTTGTGGGATTGGAGACCCAGTACTTC
CDR3 protein: CAISERTVVGLETQYF

J gene: TRBJ1-5
CDR3 length: 18
D gene: -
V gene: TRBV12-3/TRBV12-4
clone size: -
CDR3 DNA: TGTGCCAGCAGCTTAGCCTACATAGCAGAAGATAGCAATCAGCCCCAGCATTTT
CDR3 protein: CASSLAYIAEDSNQPQHF

J gene: TRBJ1-1
CDR3 length: 12
D gene: -
V gene: TRBV4-1
clone size: many
CDR3 DNA: TGCGCCAGCAGCCAAGATAACACTGAAGCTTTCTTT
CDR3 protein: CASSQDNTEAFF

J gene: TRBJ1-1
CDR3 length: 16
D gene: -
V gene: TRBV5-1
clone size: many
CDR3 DNA: TGCGCCAGCAGCGACGTAACGGGCACTATGAACACTGAAGCTTTCTTT
CDR3 protein: CASSDVTGTMNTEAFF

J gene: TRBJ2-4
CDR3 length: 13
D gene: -
V gene: TRBV20-1
clone size: many
CDR3 DNA: TGCAGTGCCCCATCCCTAGCTGAGGCCATTCAGTACTTC
CDR3 protein: CSAPSLAEAIQYF

J gene: TRBJ2-1
CDR3 length: 16
D gene: TRBD2
V gene: TRBV7-2
clone size: -
CDR3 DNA: TGTGCCAGCAGCTGGTATTCGGGCGGGAGAAACAATGAGCAGTTCTTC
CDR3 protein: CASSWYSGGRNNEQFF

J gene: TRBJ1-1
CDR3 length: 18
D gene: -
V gene: TRBV4-3
clone size: -
CDR3 DNA: TGCGCCAGCAGCCAAGCAGGTACAGGCCTCGATAGGGACACTGAAGCTTTCTTT
CDR3 protein: CASSQAGTGLDRDTEAFF

J gene: TRBJ2-5
CDR3 length: 13
D gene: -
V gene: TRBV12-3/TRBV12-4
clone size: many
CDR3 DNA: TGTGCCTCCGAGGGAGGCGGGCGAGAGACCCAGTACTTC
CDR3 protein: CASEGGGRETQYF

J gene: TRBJ1-3
CDR3 length: 16
D gene: -
V gene: TRBV7-9
clone size: few
CDR3 DNA: TGTGCCAGCAGCTTAAGGCCAGGGGTTAATGGAAACACCATATATTTT
CDR3 protein: CASSLRPGVNGNTIYF

J gene: TRBJ2-1
CDR3 length: 15
D gene: -
V gene: TRBV7-8
clone size: many
CDR3 DNA: TGTGCCAGCAGCTTGGGACTCAGCTCCTACAATGAGCAGTTCTTC
CDR3 protein: CASSLGLSSYNEQFF

J gene: TRBJ2-3
CDR3 length: 15
D gene: -
V gene: TRBV7-7
clone size: -
CDR3 DNA: TGTGCTAGCAGCCTTTCGACGGCTACCACAGATACGCAGTATTTT
CDR3 protein: CASSLSTATTDTQYF

J gene: TRBJ1-2
CDR3 length: 13
D gene: TRBD1
V gene: TRBV9
clone size: few
CDR3 DNA: TGTGCCAGCAGCGCCCGAGACAGGGAAGGCTACACCTTC
CDR3 protein: CASSARDREGYTF

J gene: TRBJ2-1
CDR3 length: 13
D gene: TRBD1
V gene: TRBV19
clone size: few
CDR3 DNA: TGTGCCAGTAGTTCTCAGGGGGCGCGGGAGCAGTTCTTC
CDR3 protein: CASSSQGAREQFF

J gene: TRBJ1-2
CDR3 length: 13
D gene: TRBD1
V gene: TRBV29-1
clone size: -
CDR3 DNA: TGCAGCGTTGATTCGGGACAGGGGGATGGCTACACCTTC
CDR3 protein: CSVDSGQGDGYTF

J gene: TRBJ1-1
CDR3 length: 16
D gene: TRBD1
V gene: TRBV5-1
clone size: many
CDR3 DNA: TGCGCCAGCTGGAAGGGACAGGGGGCCGGGAACACTGAAGCTTTCTTT
CDR3 protein: CASWKGQGAGNTEAFF

J gene: TRBJ1-5
CDR3 length: 15
D gene: TRBD1
V gene: TRBV7-9
clone size: many
CDR3 DNA: TGTGCCAGCAGCTTGGGACAGGGAAGCAATCAGCCCCAGCATTTT
CDR3 protein: CASSLGQGSNQPQHF

J gene: TRBJ2-1
CDR3 length: 13
D gene: -
V gene: TRBV11-3
clone size: few
CDR3 DNA: TGTGCCAGCAGCTTTATGACCGCCAATGAGCAGTTCTTC
CDR3 protein: CASSFMTANEQFF

J gene: TRBJ2-5
CDR3 length: 13
D gene: TRBD2
V gene: TRBV6-2/TRBV6-3
clone size: many
CDR3 DNA: TGTGCCACCTTTAGCGGGTTCCAAGAGACCCAGTACTTC
CDR3 protein: CATFSGFQETQYF

J gene: TRBJ2-2
CDR3 length: 14
D gene: -
V gene: TRBV7-9
clone size: many
CDR3 DNA: TGTGCCAGCAGCTTAGAACAGGGCACCGGGGAGCTGTTTTTT
CDR3 protein: CASSLEQGTGELFF

J gene: TRBJ2-7
CDR3 length: 11
D gene: -
V gene: TRBV11-2
clone size: few
CDR3 DNA: TGTGCCAGCAGCTCTCCGAACGAGCAGTACTTC
CDR3 protein: CASSSPNEQYF

J gene: TRBJ1-2
CDR3 length: 13
D gene: -
V gene: TRBV7-8
clone size: -
CDR3 DNA: TGTGCCAGCAGCCCGATGGGAGAGTATGGCTACACCTTC
CDR3 protein: CASSPMGEYGYTF

J gene: TRBJ1-4
CDR3 length: 13
D gene: -
V gene: TRBV5-1
clone size: -
CDR3 DNA: TGCGCCAGCAGCTTGGATTATGCTGAAAAACTGTTTTTT
CDR3 protein: CASSLDYAEKLFF

J gene: TRBJ2-7
CDR3 length: 15
D gene: -
V gene: TRBV7-2
clone size: few
CDR3 DNA: TGTGCCAGCAGCTCCCCTTTTAGCGGCTCCTACGAGCAGTACTTC
CDR3 protein: CASSSPFSGSYEQYF

J gene: TRBJ2-7
CDR3 length: 17
D gene: TRBD2
V gene: TRBV7-2
clone size: many
CDR3 DNA: TGTGCCAGCAGCTTAGACCCTCCCCTAGCGGGGGGGAGCGAGCAGTACTTC
CDR3 protein: CASSLDPPLAGGSEQYF

J gene: TRBJ1-1
CDR3 length: 14
D gene: TRBD1
V gene: TRBV20-1
clone size: few
CDR3 DNA: TGCAGTGCTAGAGGGGACAGGGGGGCCACTGAAGCTTTCTTT
CDR3 protein: CSARGDRGATEAFF

J gene: TRBJ1-2
CDR3 length: 12
D gene: -
V gene: TRBV2
clone size: few
CDR3 DNA: TGTGCCAGCAGCCAGGGTAGAACTGGCTACACCTTC
CDR3 protein: CASSQGRTGYTF

J gene: TRBJ2-1
CDR3 length: 15
D gene: TRBD1
V gene: TRBV7-9
clone size: many
CDR3 DNA: TGTGCCAGCAGCTCGGAAGGACAGGGGGCTTATGAGCAGTTCTTC
CDR3 protein: CASSSEGQGAYEQFF

J gene: TRBJ2-1
CDR3 length: 14
D gene: -
V gene: TRBV7-2
clone size: few
CDR3 DNA: TGTGCCAGCAGCTCCAATCGCGGTGAAAATGAGCAGTTCTTC
CDR3 protein: CASSSNRGENEQFF

J gene: TRBJ1-6
CDR3 length: 17
D gene: TRBD1
V gene: TRBV4-1
clone size: many
CDR3 DNA: TGCGCCAGCAGCCAAATGGCCCGGACAGGGAGAAATTCACCCCTCCACTTT
CDR3 protein: CASSQMARTGRNSPLHF

J gene: TRBJ2-3
CDR3 length: 15
D gene: -
V gene: TRBV7-9
clone size: many
CDR3 DNA: TGTGCCAGCAGCCTCACTTATCTTAGCACAGATACGCAGTATTTT
CDR3 protein: CASSLTYLSTDTQYF

J gene: TRBJ2-1
CDR3 length: 12
D gene: TRBD2
V gene: TRBV7-2
clone size: many
CDR3 DNA: TGTGCCAGCAGCCGATCGGGGGGGCCGGGGTTCTTC
CDR3 protein: CASSRSGGPGFF

J gene: TRBJ2-1
CDR3 length: 16
D gene: TRBD1
V gene: TRBV4-3
clone size: many
CDR3 DNA: TGCGCCAGCAGCCAAGGCGGGACAGGGGCGAGGGCAGAGCAGTTCTTC
CDR3 protein: CASSQGGTGARAEQFF

J gene: TRBJ2-2
CDR3 length: 14
D gene: -
V gene: TRBV11-2
clone size: many
CDR3 DNA: TGTGCCAGCAGCTTATCCAGGCACACCGGGGAGCTGTTTTTT
CDR3 protein: CASSLSRHTGELFF

J gene: TRBJ2-1
CDR3 length: 14
D gene: -
V gene: TRBV10-3
clone size: many
CDR3 DNA: TGTGCCATCAGGGGGGTGTCCGCTGGCGATGAGCAGTTCTTC
CDR3 protein: CAIRGVSAGDEQFF

J gene: TRBJ2-3
CDR3 length: 15
D gene: TRBD2
V gene: TRBV5-1
clone size: many
CDR3 DNA: TGCGCCAGCAGCACTCAGACTAGCGGGGGGGATACGCAGTATTTT
CDR3 protein: CASSTQTSGGDTQYF

J gene: TRBJ2-2
CDR3 length: 14
D gene: -
V gene: TRBV7-2
clone size: many
CDR3 DNA: TGTGCCTCCTCAGGGCGGGTCGGCACCGGGGAGCTGTTTTTT
CDR3 protein: CASSGRVGTGELFF

J gene: TRBJ2-6
CDR3 length: 16
D gene: -
V gene: TRBV4-1
clone size: -
CDR3 DNA: TGCGCCAGCAGCCAAGTGGGGGGAGCTGGGGCCAACGTCCTGACTTTC
CDR3 protein: CASSQVGGAGANVLTF

J gene: TRBJ2-6
CDR3 length: 16
D gene: -
V gene: TRBV14
clone size: few
CDR3 DNA: TGTGCCAGCAGCCAAGGCATAATGACTGGGGCCAACGTCCTGACTTTC
CDR3 protein: CASSQGIMTGANVLTF

J gene: TRBJ1-2
CDR3 length: 16
D gene: -
V gene: TRBV27
clone size: few
CDR3 DNA: TGTGCCAGCAGTCTAACGACAGGCCAAGGAGCCTATGGCTACACCTTC
CDR3 protein: CASSLTTGQGAYGYTF

J gene: TRBJ1-4
CDR3 length: 15
D gene: TRBD1
V gene: TRBV27
clone size: few
CDR3 DNA: TGTGCCAGCAGGATCCGACAGGGTACTAATGAAAAACTGTTTTTT
CDR3 protein: CASRIRQGTNEKLFF

J gene: TRBJ1-4
CDR3 length: 13
D gene: -
V gene: TRBV28
clone size: many
CDR3 DNA: TGTGCCAGCAGAAGGACAGTAGGTGAAAAACTGTTTTTT
CDR3 protein: CASRRTVGEKLFF